The clone carrying this T cell receptor (beta chain) has only a few counts. What it recognizes is unknown. This sample was included in a study of T cell repertoires in cytomegalovirus infection. For the study at large: In public TCR beta signatures, there were indications of both CMV infection and matching HLA type. Whole-study results and caveats: Clonotype analysis showed dominance of the ex vivo response by HLA-C-restricted CMV-specific TCR beta clonotypes.

Germline CDR1 is SNHLY and CDR2 is FYNNEI. CDR3 length equals 15 residues. The V end lost 4 bases, the J end lost 5 bases, and 14 bases lay between the germline ends. MiXCR, applied by TCRdb to the reads, yields one record per CDR3 protein. The repertoire holds 150,000 to 200,000 distinct CDR3 sequences, with 28% as singletons. This sequence joins TRBV2 and TRBJ1-4, with D possibly being TRBD1 (6 bases). Sequenced input: PBMCs. The receptor comes from a human donor in good health (CMV status not recorded). Some clones in this sample may be carry-over from other donors' samples. As DNA, the CDR3 is TGTGCCAGCAGTGCCCCGGGGGCACGGAATGAAAAACTGTTTTTT. Protein: CASSAPGARNEKLFF.